This paragraph reports one T cell receptor (beta chain). What it binds is unknown. The data were taken from a study of glioma-infiltrating T cells. Amplification of TCR alpha and beta CDR3 regions from RNA used iRepertoire nested multiplex PCR. One-step reverse transcription and amplification started from about 100-400 ng of tissue mRNA or PBMC total RNA. Each CDR3 protein gets one entry after TCRdb re-called the multiplex PCR reads with MiXCR. The data hold approximately 130,000 distinct CDR3 sequences, with approximately 26% observed a single time. Broader study findings: Above-expected tissue-blood divergence occurred in all gliomas, most in low-grade ones. Tissue and blood shared very few CDR3 sequences.

Between the trimmed V and J ends, which lost 5 bases and 1 base, there was a span of 5 bases. CDR1 is SGHAT, CDR2 FQNNGV, per germline. The CDR3 has 13 amino acids. Sequenced input: glioma tissue, nonneoplastic brain tissue, or PBMCs (not recorded which). The rearrangement links TRBV11-2 to TRBJ2-2; D gene unclear. The source is a human donor with low-grade glioma or glioblastoma, undergoing nonglioma brain surgery, or in good health (not recorded which). For the CDR3, the DNA is TGTGCCAGCAGCGCTCAGAACACCGGGGAGCTGTTTTTT. This sequence encodes CASSAQNTGELFF. Full variable domain (remainder filled in from reference TRBV11-2 and TRBJ2-2): EAGVAQSPRYKIIEKRQSVAFWCNPISGHATLYWYQQILGQGPKLLIQFQNNGVVDDSQLPKDRFSAERLKGVDSTLKIQPAKLEDSAVYLCASSAQNTGELFFGEGSRLTVL.